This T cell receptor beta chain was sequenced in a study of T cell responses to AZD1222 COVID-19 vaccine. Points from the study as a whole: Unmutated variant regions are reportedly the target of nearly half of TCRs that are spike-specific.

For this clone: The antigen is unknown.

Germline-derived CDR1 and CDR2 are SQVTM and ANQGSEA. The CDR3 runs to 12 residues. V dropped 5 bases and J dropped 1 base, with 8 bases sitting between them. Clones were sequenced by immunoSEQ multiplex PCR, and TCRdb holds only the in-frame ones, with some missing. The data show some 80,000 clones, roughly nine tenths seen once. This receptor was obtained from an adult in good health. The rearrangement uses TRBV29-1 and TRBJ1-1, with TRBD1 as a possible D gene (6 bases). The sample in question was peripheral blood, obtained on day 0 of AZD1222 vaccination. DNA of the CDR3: TGCAGCGTTCAACAGGGGAACACTGAAGCTTTCTTT. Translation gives CSVQQGNTEAFF.